The rows below give T cell receptor beta chains drawn from one sample of a study of identical twins. TCRdb ran MiXCR on the 5' RACE reads and lists one entry per CDR3 protein. The table includes 500,000 to 550,000 distinct CDR3 sequences, about 20% detected once. These data were also reused for a study on T cells expressing NK-cell markers.

Material: CD4+ T cells sorted from blood. These receptors all stem from a woman aged 18-29 years in good health. CDR3s include the opening cysteine and the closing phenylalanine or tryptophan. D genes are given only for firm matches. Where a row states a size, it is once, few, many or the class of an expanded clone; other rows omit it.

J gene: TRBJ1-3
D gene: TRBD1
V gene: TRBV19
clone size: few
CDR3 DNA: TGTGCCAGTAGACGGGACAGGGAAGGAAACACCATATATTTT
CDR3 protein: CASRRDREGNTIYF

J gene: TRBJ2-7
D gene: .
V gene: TRBV20-1
clone size: few
CDR3 DNA: TGCAGTGGAGGCGGGACGGGAGTCTACGAGCAGTACTTC
CDR3 protein: CSGGGTGVYEQYF

J gene: TRBJ2-7
D gene: .
V gene: TRBV25-1
clone size: few
CDR3 DNA: TGTGCCAGCAGTGATTCTGGCAGGGGCGAGCAGTACTTC
CDR3 protein: CASSDSGRGEQYF

J gene: TRBJ2-5
D gene: .
V gene: TRBV20-1
clone size: .
CDR3 DNA: TGCAGTGCCCTAGCTTTCGAGACCCAGTACTTC
CDR3 protein: CSALAFETQYF

J gene: TRBJ2-2
D gene: .
V gene: TRBV19
clone size: .
CDR3 DNA: TGTGCCAGTAGTTTCCGGGGGCGGGGGGAGCTGTTTTTT
CDR3 protein: CASSFRGRGELFF

J gene: TRBJ2-3
D gene: TRBD2
V gene: TRBV20-1
clone size: few
CDR3 DNA: TGCAGTGCTACAGGACTAGCGGGCAACACAGATACGCAGTATTTT
CDR3 protein: CSATGLAGNTDTQYF

J gene: TRBJ2-5
D gene: .
V gene: TRBV7-6
clone size: .
CDR3 DNA: TGTGCCAGCAGCTTTACAGGGTTACGAGAGACCCAGTACTTC
CDR3 protein: CASSFTGLRETQYF

J gene: TRBJ2-2
D gene: .
V gene: TRBV10-1
clone size: few
CDR3 DNA: TGCGCCAGCAGTCCCTCCGTGGGGGGTAGCGGGGAGCTGTTTTTT
CDR3 protein: CASSPSVGGSGELFF

J gene: TRBJ1-1
D gene: .
V gene: TRBV6-1
clone size: .
CDR3 DNA: TGTGCCAGCAGCACGGGACGCCTGAGGGACACTGAAGCTTTCTTT
CDR3 protein: CASSTGRLRDTEAFF

J gene: TRBJ1-1
D gene: TRBD1
V gene: TRBV20-1
clone size: many
CDR3 DNA: TGCAGTGCCCTGAGACAGGGTAGAGTAGCTTTCTTT
CDR3 protein: CSALRQGRVAFF

J gene: TRBJ2-1
D gene: .
V gene: TRBV7-9
clone size: few
CDR3 DNA: TGTGCCAGCAGCCCAGGGCCGATATCCTACAATGAGCAGTTCTTC
CDR3 protein: CASSPGPISYNEQFF

J gene: TRBJ1-1
D gene: .
V gene: TRBV5-5
clone size: .
CDR3 DNA: TGTGCCAGCAGCCCATACCAGCCAATGAACACTGAAGCTTTCTTT
CDR3 protein: CASSPYQPMNTEAFF

J gene: TRBJ2-6
D gene: .
V gene: TRBV7-9
clone size: .
CDR3 DNA: TGTGCCAGCAGCTTCCCCCTGGGGGGGGCCAACGTCCTGACTTTC
CDR3 protein: CASSFPLGGANVLTF

J gene: TRBJ2-6
D gene: .
V gene: TRBV6-2/TRBV6-3
clone size: many
CDR3 DNA: TGTGCCAGCAGAGACGGGCTCTCTGGGGCCAACGTCCTGACTTTC
CDR3 protein: CASRDGLSGANVLTF

J gene: TRBJ2-1
D gene: TRBD2
V gene: TRBV6-2/TRBV6-3
clone size: .
CDR3 DNA: TGTGCCAGCGGGGGACTAGCGGACTACAATGAGCAGTTCTTC
CDR3 protein: CASGGLADYNEQFF

J gene: TRBJ2-1
D gene: .
V gene: TRBV30
clone size: .
CDR3 DNA: TGTGCCTGGAGTGTACAGATGGGCCCGTGGTTCTTC
CDR3 protein: CAWSVQMGPWFF

J gene: TRBJ2-1
D gene: TRBD2
V gene: TRBV11-2
clone size: .
CDR3 DNA: TGTGCCAGCAGCTTAGCCATCCTAGCGGGAGATTACAATGAGCAGTTCTTC
CDR3 protein: CASSLAILAGDYNEQFF

J gene: TRBJ2-7
D gene: TRBD1
V gene: TRBV20-1
clone size: .
CDR3 DNA: TGCAGTGCCGCGGGACAGGGGATACGCGAGCAGTACTTC
CDR3 protein: CSAAGQGIREQYF

J gene: TRBJ2-7
D gene: .
V gene: TRBV6-1
clone size: few
CDR3 DNA: TGTGCCAGCAGCGTATACGAGCAGTACTTC
CDR3 protein: CASSVYEQYF

J gene: TRBJ2-2
D gene: .
V gene: TRBV5-1
clone size: many
CDR3 DNA: TGCGCCAGCAGCCGTCAGGCGATCACCGGGGAGCTGTTTTTT
CDR3 protein: CASSRQAITGELFF

J gene: TRBJ2-2
D gene: TRBD2
V gene: TRBV5-1
clone size: few
CDR3 DNA: TGCGCCAGCAGAACTCGGGAGGGAAACACCGGGGAGCTGTTTTTT
CDR3 protein: CASRTREGNTGELFF

J gene: TRBJ2-1
D gene: .
V gene: TRBV7-9
clone size: .
CDR3 DNA: TGTGCCAGCAGCGAGGGGCAGCGGTCTGAGCAGTTCTTC
CDR3 protein: CASSEGQRSEQFF

J gene: TRBJ1-1
D gene: .
V gene: TRBV6-1
clone size: .
CDR3 DNA: TGTGCCAGCAGCGGGGGGACCCGAGTTGTCACTGAAGCTTTCTTT
CDR3 protein: CASSGGTRVVTEAFF

J gene: TRBJ1-6
D gene: TRBD1
V gene: TRBV6-4
clone size: .
CDR3 DNA: TGTGCCAGCAGGACTGGGGGACAGACTTATAATTCACCCCTCCACTTT
CDR3 protein: CASRTGGQTYNSPLHF

J gene: TRBJ2-1
D gene: TRBD2
V gene: TRBV12-3/TRBV12-4
clone size: many
CDR3 DNA: TGTGCCAGCAGTTTAGCTAGCGGGGGGAACAATGAGCAGTTCTTC
CDR3 protein: CASSLASGGNNEQFF

J gene: TRBJ2-7
D gene: .
V gene: TRBV5-1
clone size: few
CDR3 DNA: TGCGCCAGCAGCTTCCCGGGGTCCTCCTACGAGCAGTACTTC
CDR3 protein: CASSFPGSSYEQYF

J gene: TRBJ1-2
D gene: TRBD1
V gene: TRBV6-1
clone size: many
CDR3 DNA: TGTGCCAGCCGAACCACAGGGGTCTATGGCTACACCTTC
CDR3 protein: CASRTTGVYGYTF

J gene: TRBJ1-1
D gene: .
V gene: TRBV12-3/TRBV12-4
clone size: few
CDR3 DNA: TGTGCCAGCAGTCCTCAGGGACACCGGAACACTGAAGCTTTCTTT
CDR3 protein: CASSPQGHRNTEAFF

J gene: TRBJ2-2
D gene: .
V gene: TRBV5-1
clone size: few
CDR3 DNA: TGCGCCAGCGGGGAAAGGGGATCCGGGGAGCTGTTTTTT
CDR3 protein: CASGERGSGELFF

J gene: TRBJ2-3
D gene: TRBD2
V gene: TRBV20-1
clone size: few
CDR3 DNA: TGCAGTGCTAGGATGGAGCCTAGCGGGAGACTGCATACGCAGTATTTT
CDR3 protein: CSARMEPSGRLHTQYF

J gene: TRBJ2-5
D gene: .
V gene: TRBV5-1
clone size: few
CDR3 DNA: TGCGCCAGCAGCTTGTATGGCAGTGGGGAGACCCAGTACTTC
CDR3 protein: CASSLYGSGETQYF

J gene: TRBJ2-3
D gene: .
V gene: TRBV6-6
clone size: .
CDR3 DNA: TGTGCCAGCACCAAGGGGACAGATACGCAGTATTTT
CDR3 protein: CASTKGTDTQYF

J gene: TRBJ1-6
D gene: .
V gene: TRBV9
clone size: .
CDR3 DNA: TGTGCCAGCAGCGTAGATGGACGCGATAATTCACCCCTCCACTTT
CDR3 protein: CASSVDGRDNSPLHF

J gene: TRBJ2-6
D gene: .
V gene: TRBV12-3/TRBV12-4
clone size: .
CDR3 DNA: TGTGCCAGCACCTCGGGCGGACGCCGAAACTCTGGGGCCAACGTCCTGACTTTC
CDR3 protein: CASTSGGRRNSGANVLTF

J gene: TRBJ1-4
D gene: .
V gene: TRBV20-1
clone size: .
CDR3 DNA: TGCAGTGCTGCGGGGTTCAGGGACCAGCCTGAAAAACTGTTTTTT
CDR3 protein: CSAAGFRDQPEKLFF

J gene: TRBJ2-5
D gene: TRBD2
V gene: TRBV27
clone size: .
CDR3 DNA: TGTGCCAGCAGTTTAGGACTAGCGGGAGAGGGGACCCAGTACTTC
CDR3 protein: CASSLGLAGEGTQYF

J gene: TRBJ1-1
D gene: .
V gene: TRBV15
clone size: few
CDR3 DNA: TGTGCCACCAGCAGGCCGTCAGCCGGAGGAACTGAAGCTTTCTTT
CDR3 protein: CATSRPSAGGTEAFF

J gene: TRBJ1-2
D gene: .
V gene: TRBV6-2/TRBV6-3
clone size: few
CDR3 DNA: TGTGCCAGCAGTTACTCGGAGTATTTGAATGGCTACACCTTC
CDR3 protein: CASSYSEYLNGYTF

J gene: TRBJ2-1
D gene: .
V gene: TRBV7-3
clone size: .
CDR3 DNA: TGTGCCAGCAGCTTGGTCGGGGGATATTCCTACAATGAGCAGTTCTTC
CDR3 protein: CASSLVGGYSYNEQFF

J gene: TRBJ2-3
D gene: .
V gene: TRBV4-3
clone size: .
CDR3 DNA: TGCGCCAGCAGCCAAGATCCCCACCCAAGCACAGATACGCAGTATTTT
CDR3 protein: CASSQDPHPSTDTQYF

J gene: TRBJ2-7
D gene: .
V gene: TRBV12-5
clone size: .
CDR3 DNA: TGTGCTAGTGGTTTGGGGGCAGGCCGTGAGCAGTACTTC
CDR3 protein: CASGLGAGREQYF

J gene: TRBJ1-2
D gene: .
V gene: TRBV24-1
clone size: few
CDR3 DNA: TGTGCCACCAGTGATTCCAGACTTTTCAACTATGGCTACACCTTC
CDR3 protein: CATSDSRLFNYGYTF

J gene: TRBJ2-5
D gene: .
V gene: TRBV7-3
clone size: .
CDR3 DNA: TGTGCCAGCAGCTTAATGGGCCCAGGGCTAAGGCAAGAGACCCAGTACTTC
CDR3 protein: CASSLMGPGLRQETQYF

J gene: TRBJ2-1
D gene: TRBD2
V gene: TRBV20-1
clone size: .
CDR3 DNA: TGCAGTGACACTGGACTAGCGGTAGACAATGAGCAGTTCTTC
CDR3 protein: CSDTGLAVDNEQFF

J gene: TRBJ2-2
D gene: .
V gene: TRBV29-1
clone size: .
CDR3 DNA: TGCAGCGTGATCCAGGAACCCGGGGAGCTGTTTTTT
CDR3 protein: CSVIQEPGELFF

J gene: TRBJ1-5
D gene: .
V gene: TRBV12-3/TRBV12-4
clone size: few
CDR3 DNA: TGTGCCAGCAGTGCCTTTGGAGGTCAGCCCCAGCATTTT
CDR3 protein: CASSAFGGQPQHF

J gene: TRBJ2-1
D gene: TRBD1
V gene: TRBV20-1
clone size: .
CDR3 DNA: TGCAGTGCTAGGTCGGTGCTCTCAGACAGGGGATCCTACAATGAGCAGTTCTTC
CDR3 protein: CSARSVLSDRGSYNEQFF

J gene: TRBJ1-1
D gene: .
V gene: TRBV3-1
clone size: few
CDR3 DNA: TGTGCCAGCAGCCAACAGGGTTGGGAAGCTTTCTTT
CDR3 protein: CASSQQGWEAFF

J gene: TRBJ2-7
D gene: TRBD2
V gene: TRBV12-3/TRBV12-4
clone size: .
CDR3 DNA: TGTGCCAGCAGTTTCTTCGGGAGGCCTTCCTACGAGCAGTACTTC
CDR3 protein: CASSFFGRPSYEQYF

J gene: TRBJ2-1
D gene: TRBD2
V gene: TRBV20-1
clone size: .
CDR3 DNA: TGCAGTGCTCCCTCGCGGGGGGCAAACTCCTACAATGAGCAGTTCTTC
CDR3 protein: CSAPSRGANSYNEQFF

J gene: TRBJ2-5
D gene: TRBD2
V gene: TRBV29-1
clone size: few
CDR3 DNA: TGCAGCGTTGAAGGGGAGTTTAACGGGGGGCAAGAGACCCAGTACTTC
CDR3 protein: CSVEGEFNGGQETQYF

J gene: TRBJ2-7
D gene: .
V gene: TRBV12-3/TRBV12-4
clone size: many
CDR3 DNA: TGTGCCAGCAGTTTTTCGCGCAGCTCCTACGAGCAGTACTTC
CDR3 protein: CASSFSRSSYEQYF

J gene: TRBJ1-2
D gene: TRBD1
V gene: TRBV11-2
clone size: .
CDR3 DNA: TGTGCCAGCACCCAGACAGGGGGGACCTATGGCTACACCTTC
CDR3 protein: CASTQTGGTYGYTF

J gene: TRBJ1-4
D gene: .
V gene: TRBV20-1
clone size: .
CDR3 DNA: TGCAGTGCTAGGTTGGTTTCTGGAAAACTGTTTTTT
CDR3 protein: CSARLVSGKLFF